The TCR beta chain described here comes from a study of T cell responses to AZD1222 COVID-19 vaccine (dated by TCRdb to about 2021). Broadly, across the study: TCR sequencing was performed for about 250 trial participants, of whom 200 to 220 were given two doses of AZD1222 and some 26 were given two doses of MenACWY control vaccine. Trial participants were enrolled by age into 18-55, 56-69 and 70-plus year subgroups, with about 150, 28 and 57 TCR-sequenced participants respectively.

Reading from cysteine to phenylalanine, the CDR3 counts 16 amino acids. Just CDR3 DNA is preserved here, 48 bases in frame from base 1. V was cut back by 2 bases and J by 4 bases, leaving a gap of 17 bases between them. CDR1 and CDR2 were assigned from the germline V gene (reference sequence) as GTSNPN and SVGIG. Worth noting for this clone: Which antigen it targets is not known. Base qualities were left out, and no much larger clone turns up one base away.

The time point label of this sample denotes: about 28 days (+/-7) after the second vaccine dose. AZD1222 recipients whose second dose came at about 4 weeks and those whose second dose came at about 12 weeks were combined into one group, since spike-specific TCR depth and breadth did not differ between the two schedules. Vaccinee samples were obtained from the UK trials COV001 and COV002, which included a single-blind randomized controlled phase 2/3 trial of AZD1222 (ChAdOx1 nCoV-19) in healthy adults. Trial participant PBMC samples were collected at day 0 and day 28 after the second dose for TCRbeta chain sequencing. The CDR3 regions of human TCRbeta chains were subjected to immunosequencing. Turning to the authors' computational methods: Repertoire TCRs were matched against a reference library of SARS-CoV-2-specific TCRs generated with the MIRA antigen-specificity platform. Breadth was defined as the fraction of unique TCRs that were SARS-CoV-2-associated. Depth was defined as the fraction of total T cells that were SARS-CoV-2-associated. Using the MIRA data, each spike-specific TCR was mapped to the spike region that the TCR reacts to and placed in a CD4 or CD8 class. Log10-transformed breadth and depth values were compared by one-way ANOVA with Sidak's multiple comparisons tests. Not all clones reach the TCRdb copy of this immuneACCESS table, which keeps in-frame sequences only. Checked studies attribute under half of the gap to unresolved V genes and leave the rest unexplained. V, J and clone size were drawn from that table, and D and trimming were deduced from the DNA. The sample table records about 110,000 clones; 70% to 90% of these occur just once. The biggest ten clones account for more than 14% of the sample.

Study-level results and caveats: Epitopes outside the regions mutated in the B.1.351 and B.1.1.7 variants were reportedly recognized by nearly half of the unique spike-specific TCRs. The whole spike protein was spanned by vaccine-associated CD4 TCRs, and dominant responses were seen in regions 160-218 and 743-854. Conclusions about previously exposed vaccinees were limited because only six AZD1222 recipients were SARS-CoV-2 seropositive at baseline. The 56-69-year group was small, and its depth increase did not reach significance, likely because of low power. Because no day 14 peak-response samples were available, repertoires were characterized only after the peak T cell response. Most participants were white British and females outnumbered males, and the authors suggested that clonal diversity may have been underestimated. A significant rise in spike-specific TCR breadth and depth was observed after two AZD1222 doses relative to day 0 and relative to MenACWY recipients.

This specimen consisted of peripheral blood, obtained 28 days after the second AZD1222 dose. This chain joins TRBV30 to TRBJ2-2; the D gene could be either TRBD1 or TRBD2, each agreeing at 6 bases. The origin of this receptor is an adult who received the AZD1222 COVID-19 vaccine. This receptor carries the CDR3 CAWSSWGAGGTGELFF. The DNA sequence is given as TGTGCCTGGAGTTCTTGGGGGGCGGGTGGCACCGGGGAGCTGTTTTTT.